This T cell receptor beta chain was documented in a study of blood T cell repertoires in COVID-19. Background on the study: There were acute and convalescent COVID-19 samples, and they came from the United States, Italy and Spain.

It was during active infection that Seattle patients were enrolled and then longitudinally followed. The protocol was immunoSEQ multiplex PCR, while the TCRdb copy is restricted to in-frame clones and leaves out a portion. The sample holds about 200,000 clones, around four fifths seen once. V lost 2 bases and J lost 4; bases outside the gene matches: 9. CDR1 and CDR2 (germline): SGHVS, FNYEAQ. CDR3 size: 16 residues. The sequence came from a man aged 55 to 70 with COVID-19, enrolled during active disease. The material sequenced was peripheral blood. This chain joins TRBV7-6 and TRBJ2-3, with 7 bases that match TRBD2. The CDR3 loop is CASSLLRAGSSDTQYF. Here the CDR3 DNA reads TGTGCCAGCAGCTTACTACGAGCGGGATCCTCAGATACGCAGTATTTT.